This entry concerns a single T cell receptor (beta chain). What it recognizes is unknown. The germline gives CDR1 LGHNA, CDR2 YSLEER. V lost 4 bases and J lost 7; bases outside the gene matches: 10. The CDR3 consists of 16 residues. These data come from a study of spatial heterogeneity in lung cancer. Notes on the study in general: Blood carried ubiquitous expanded tumor TCRs more at resection than follow-up.

Stated time point: sample taken at primary tumor resection. Whole RNA obtained from tumor, nontumor lung or frozen PBMC underwent sequencing without sorting. The donors, 70 or so patients with untreated early-stage non-small cell lung cancer, provided the samples. MiXCR was run by TCRdb on the 5' RACE reads, yielding one entry per CDR3 protein. The table has about 50,000 distinct CDR3 sequences, 7.5% to 8% seen once. This rearrangement joins TRBV4-3 to TRBJ1-2, with 12 bases matching TRBD1. This receptor was obtained from a female donor with early-stage non-small cell lung cancer. Sample: PBMCs, taken at surgery. The CDR3 coding sequence is TGCGCCAGCAGCCGGGGAACGGGACAGGGGGCAGGTGGCTACACCTTC. Its translation: CASSRGTGQGAGGYTF.